This is a list of T cell receptor beta chains from one sample in a study of blood T cell repertoires in COVID-19. Clones were sequenced by immunoSEQ multiplex PCR, and TCRdb holds only the in-frame ones, with some missing. The data hold fewer than 500,000 clones, with more than 75% observed a single time. The sequenced material came from PBMCs or T cells enriched from blood (not recorded which). All receptors derive from a man aged 30 to 45 who had recovered from COVID-19. Each CDR3 is given with its conserved first and last residue. A D gene is named only where the DNA matches it firmly.

V: TRBV2
D: TRBD1
J: TRBJ2-3
CDR3: CASGGQGMTSTDTQYF

V: TRBV7-7
D: -
J: TRBJ2-3
CDR3: CASSLGVSSTDTQYF

V: TRBV6-5
D: -
J: TRBJ1-1
CDR3: CASRWGRGMNTEAFF

V: TRBV2
D: -
J: TRBJ1-3
CDR3: CASSQDSLSSGNTIYF

V: TRBV9
D: -
J: TRBJ1-5
CDR3: CASSVGDGPYSNQPQHF

V: TRBV9
D: TRBD1
J: TRBJ1-6
CDR3: CASSVGTANSPLHF

V: TRBV7-2
D: -
J: TRBJ1-1
CDR3: CASSLISGTEAFF

V: TRBV11-2
D: -
J: TRBJ2-1
CDR3: CASSPSVYSYNEQFF

V: TRBV18
D: -
J: TRBJ1-2
CDR3: CASSRNTGRANYGYTF

V: TRBV6-4
D: -
J: TRBJ1-1
CDR3: CASSKNNLQSEPEAFF

V: TRBV6-2/TRBV6-3
D: -
J: TRBJ1-5
CDR3: CASSSGTWGGPQHF

V: TRBV6-5
D: -
J: TRBJ1-2
CDR3: CASRADVGLYGYTF

V: TRBV2
D: TRBD1
J: TRBJ1-3
CDR3: CASIDRVGNTIYF

V: TRBV5-1
D: -
J: TRBJ2-1
CDR3: CASSLDPVGDYNEQFF

V: TRBV4-1
D: -
J: TRBJ2-7
CDR3: CASSQGQGDEQYF

V: TRBV4-2
D: -
J: TRBJ2-7
CDR3: CASSQDHSYEQYF

V: TRBV4-1
D: TRBD1
J: TRBJ2-7
CDR3: CASSLRGQGTNEQYF

V: TRBV12-3/TRBV12-4
D: -
J: TRBJ1-1
CDR3: CASSPQGTEAFF

V: TRBV9
D: TRBD1
J: TRBJ1-6
CDR3: CASSVTTGEESPLHF

V: TRBV5-4
D: TRBD1
J: TRBJ1-5
CDR3: CATSKGQTNQPQHF

V: TRBV7-9
D: -
J: TRBJ1-5
CDR3: CASSPLPFGFSQPQHF

V: TRBV6-2/TRBV6-3
D: -
J: TRBJ1-1
CDR3: CASSSRRLNTEAFF

V: TRBV7-9
D: -
J: TRBJ1-6
CDR3: CASTPRGTSPLHF

V: TRBV7-2
D: TRBD1
J: TRBJ1-6
CDR3: CASSLQGAWSYNSPLHF

V: TRBV30
D: TRBD1
J: TRBJ2-1
CDR3: CAWCNAGGSYNEQFF

V: TRBV29-1
D: TRBD1
J: TRBJ1-1
CDR3: CSVEVRQGNTEAFF

V: TRBV13
D: -
J: TRBJ2-7
CDR3: CASSLGQGEQYF

V: TRBV2
D: TRBD1
J: TRBJ1-2
CDR3: CASSNPGQGADGYTF

V: TRBV10-2
D: -
J: TRBJ1-5
CDR3: CASSEGGLQPQHF

V: TRBV7-2
D: -
J: TRBJ1-5
CDR3: CASSFGGTSNQPQHF

V: TRBV3-1/TRBV3-2
D: -
J: TRBJ1-1
CDR3: CASSLEAGVMAFF

V: TRBV30
D: TRBD1
J: TRBJ2-2
CDR3: CARDRGFAGELFF

V: TRBV7-2
D: TRBD1
J: TRBJ2-7
CDR3: CASSLRGQGAYEQYF

V: TRBV7-2
D: TRBD1
J: TRBJ1-6
CDR3: CASSLAGQGHYNSPLHF

V: TRBV5-1
D: TRBD1
J: TRBJ2-1
CDR3: CASSGGQVHEQFF